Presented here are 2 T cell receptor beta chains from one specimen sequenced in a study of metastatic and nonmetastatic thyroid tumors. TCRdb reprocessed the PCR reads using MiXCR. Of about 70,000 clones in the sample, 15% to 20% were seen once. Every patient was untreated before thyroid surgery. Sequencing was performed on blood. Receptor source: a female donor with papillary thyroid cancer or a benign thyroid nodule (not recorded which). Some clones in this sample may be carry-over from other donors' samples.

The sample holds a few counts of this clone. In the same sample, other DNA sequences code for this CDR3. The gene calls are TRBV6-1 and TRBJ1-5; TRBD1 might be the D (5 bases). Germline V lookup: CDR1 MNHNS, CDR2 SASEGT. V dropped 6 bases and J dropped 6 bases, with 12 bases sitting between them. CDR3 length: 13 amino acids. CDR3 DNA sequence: TGTGCCAGCAGCCAGGGCCTTGGTCAGCCCCAGCATTTT. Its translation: CASSQGLGQPQHF.

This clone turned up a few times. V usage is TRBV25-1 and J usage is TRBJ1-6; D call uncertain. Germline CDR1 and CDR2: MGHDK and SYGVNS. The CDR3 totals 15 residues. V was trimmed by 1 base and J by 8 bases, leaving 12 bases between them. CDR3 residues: CASSESGPPYSPLHF. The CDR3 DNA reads TGTGCCAGCAGTGAATCCGGACCGCCGTATTCACCCCTCCACTTT.